These 3 T cell receptor beta chains came from one sample sequenced in a study of T-cell reconstitution after alpha-beta-depleted transplantation in children. Molecular barcoding with unique molecular identifiers was used for the TCRbeta library. Via MiXCR, TCRdb re-called the PCR reads, giving one row per CDR3 protein. The sample includes around 600,000 distinct CDR3 sequences, roughly a tenth of them seen just once. The source material was PBMCs from the stem cell graft donor, sampled from the stem cell graft. These receptors came from a human donor who donated a stem cell graft to a child with acute myeloid leukemia.

This chain connects TRBV4-3 to TRBJ1-1; TRBD1 is a possible D gene (5 bases). This CDR3 is built from 17 residues. The germline V gene encodes CDR1 LGHNA and CDR2 YSLEER. V lost 0 bases to trimming and J lost 7 bases, with 21 bases between them. The CDR3 DNA reads TGCGCCAGCAGCCAAGATCCCCGAGCTGACGGGACTTATGAAGCTTTCTTT. It is translated as CASSQDPRADGTYEAFF.

A few counts support this clonotype. V is TRBV7-6 and J is TRBJ2-5; D is undetermined. Germline V gene data show CDR1 as SGHVS and CDR2 as FNYEAQ. This CDR3 comprises 17 residues. With 4 bases removed from V and 5 bases from J, the gap between germline ends came to 23 bases. DNA for the CDR3: TGTGCCAGCAGCTCCTCAAAGACTCGCATCTTAGGGGAGACCCAGTACTTC. Protein: CASSSSKTRILGETQYF.

This clonotype was detected many times. The genes are TRBV24-1 and TRBJ2-4; 14 bases match TRBD2. V dropped 4 bases and J dropped 7; count of bases not matched to a gene: 11. The CDR3 covers 18 residues. Germline V gene sequence: CDR1 KGHDR, CDR2 SFDVKD. CDR3 sequence (DNA): TGTGCCACCAGTGAAACTGGGACTAGCGGGAGCATAGGGAACATTCAGTACTTC. This codes for CATSETGTSGSIGNIQYF.